A single sample gave rise to the 22 T cell receptor beta chains below, sequenced in a study of identical twins. TCRdb reanalysed the 5' RACE reads using MiXCR and keeps one entry per CDR3 protein. The sample carries about 720,000 distinct CDR3 sequences, about 20% recorded once. Separately, the same data were catalogued under a study of T cells expressing NK-cell markers.

Sequencing was carried out using PBMCs. The receptors derive from a woman between 18 and 29 years old in good health.

The table lists this clonotype with a few counts. This chain links TRBV6-2 or TRBV6-3 with TRBJ2-1; D is possibly TRBD1 (5 bases). The CDR3 runs 15 residues. The V end lost 2 bases, the J end lost 3 bases, and 11 bases lay between the germline ends. CDR1 MNHEY and CDR2 SVGEGT come from the germline V gene. The CDR3 region is CASSYLGPRYNEQFF. The CDR3 DNA sequence: TGTGCCAGCAGTTACCTGGGGCCCCGCTACAATGAGCAGTTCTTC.

The chain carries TRBV10-3 and TRBJ2-7, with 8 positions matching TRBD1. CDR1 is ENHRY, CDR2 SYGVKD, per germline. Trimming took 2 bases from V and 7 from J; bases not matched to a gene: 7. CDR3 size: 14 residues. The CDR3 region has the DNA TGTGCCATCAGTGAGGGCCAGGGGGCGCGGGAGCAGTACTTC. This encodes CAISEGQGAREQYF.

This chain links TRBV11-2 with TRBJ2-7; 7 bases fit TRBD1. V lost 1 base and J lost 8; bases outside the gene matches: 11. Germline V gene sequence: CDR1 SGHAT, CDR2 FQNNGV. The length of the CDR3 is 15 residues. The CDR3 sequence is CASSLAPGQRTQQYF. DNA of the CDR3: TGTGCCAGCAGCTTAGCTCCGGGACAGCGCACCCAGCAGTACTTC.

The chain recombines TRBV7-8 with TRBJ1-1; no clear D gene. V was trimmed by 4 bases and J by 6 bases, leaving 12 bases between them. The CDR3 is 13 amino acids. CDR1 and CDR2 (germline): SGHVS, FQNEAQ. The DNA of the CDR3 is TGTGCCAGCAGCTCCTCTCTCGGGGCTGAAGCTTTCTTT. It encodes CASSSSLGAEAFF. The complete variable domain, with remaining parts taken from reference TRBV7-8 and TRBJ1-1, reads GAGVSQSPRYKVAKRGQDVALRCDPISGHVSLFWYQQALGQGPEFLTYFQNEAQLDKSGLPSDRFFAERPEGSVSTLKIQRTQQEDSAVYLCASSSSLGAEAFFGQGTRLTVV.

The chain carries TRBV15 and TRBJ1-1; TRBD1 might be the D (5 bases). Germline V gives CDR1 LNHNV, CDR2 YYDKDF (reference sequence). Trimming removed 5 bases at V and 10 bases at J, with 14 bases between. There are 12 residues in the CDR3. In DNA form, the CDR3 reads TGTGCCACCAGCTTTATAGAGGGGATAGCTTTCTTT. It yields the protein CATSFIEGIAFF. The entire variable domain, with the rest obtained from reference TRBV15 and TRBJ1-1, is as follows: DAMVIQNPRYQVTQFGKPVTLSCSQTLNHNVMYWYQQKSSQAPKLLFHYYDKDFNNEADTPDNFQSRRPNTSFCFLDIRSPGLGDTAMYLCATSFIEGIAFFGQGTRLTVV.

The J gene is TRBJ2-5, the V gene TRBV25-1; D is possibly TRBD1 (6 bases). Deletions cut 4 bases from V and 4 bases from J, with 19 bases between. The CDR3 consists of 16 residues. Germline V gives CDR1 MGHDK, CDR2 SYGVNS. CDR3 sequence: CASSAEEQGRGETQYF. Here the CDR3 DNA reads TGTGCCAGCAGTGCAGAAGAACAGGGAAGGGGAGAGACCCAGTACTTC.

This clonotype was seen repeatedly, ten times or more. The J gene is TRBJ1-5, the V gene TRBV3-1, with 11 bases matching TRBD1. The CDR3 totals 17 residues. J was trimmed by 7 bases and V by 0 bases; bases with no gene match: 8. Germline lookup yields CDR1 LGHDT and CDR2 YNNKEL (reference sequence). CDR3 sequence (DNA): TGTGCCAGCAGCCAAGAGTGGGGACAGGGGGTCAAGCAGCCCCAGCATTTT. It is translated as CASSQEWGQGVKQPQHF.

In this sample, this clonotype turned up a few times. The rearrangement uses TRBV11-2 and TRBJ2-3; tentatively, D is TRBD2 (6 bases). The germline V and J ends were trimmed by 1 base and 4 bases, with 21 bases remaining between them. The CDR3 has 18 residues. The germline V gene has CDR1 SGHAT and CDR2 FQNNGV. For the CDR3, the DNA is TGTGCCAGCAGCTTAGGGTTTGGAGAGACTAGAAGGGCAGATACGCAGTATTTT. This encodes CASSLGFGETRRADTQYF.

The sample holds a few counts of this clonotype. The chain combines TRBV12-3 or TRBV12-4 with TRBJ2-1; D is possibly TRBD1 (6 bases). The CDR3 sequence is 15 residues long. V was trimmed by 2 bases and J by 10 bases, leaving 18 bases between them. In DNA, the CDR3 is TGTGCCAGCAGTTTACCCCACAGGGCTGGTAGGGAGCAGTTCTTC. Translation gives CASSLPHRAGREQFF.

This clonotype was detected a few times. The chain joins TRBV7-2 to TRBJ2-2; D not certain. CDR1 is SGHTA and CDR2 is FQGNSA in the germline V gene. This CDR3 is 12 amino acids long. V lost 3 bases and J 11 bases, leaving 10 bases between the germline ends. The CDR3 DNA is TGTGCCAGCAGCTTCTCGGCGCGCGAGCTGTTTTTT. Translated, it gives CASSFSARELFF.

This clonotype occurred many times. The V gene is TRBV7-9, the J gene TRBJ2-7; 12 bases line up with TRBD2. V lost 3 bases and J lost 4; bases outside the gene matches: 1. The CDR3 is made up of 14 amino acids. Germline-derived CDR1 and CDR2 are SEHNR and FQNEAQ (reference sequence). The CDR3 nucleotides are TGTGCCAGCAGCTTCGGGACTAGCGGGTACGAGCAGTACTTC. It codes for CASSFGTSGYEQYF.

This clonotype was picked up a small number of times. The chain couples TRBV5-4 to TRBJ2-1; a weak D match, TRBD1 (6 bases). CDR3 size: 15 residues. V was pared by 4 bases and J by 3 bases, with 14 bases between. Germline V gives CDR1 SGHNT, CDR2 YYREEE (reference sequence). The chain's CDR3 is CASSPFDRNYNEQFF. The CDR3 DNA reads as TGTGCCAGCAGCCCATTCGACAGGAACTACAATGAGCAGTTCTTC.

This clonotype was seen more than once but under ten times. This rearrangement joins TRBV4-3 to TRBJ2-1, with a possible D match to TRBD2 (6 bases). V was shortened by 3 bases and J by 5 bases, with 11 bases between the two germline ends. CDR1 is LGHNA, CDR2 YSLEER, per germline. The CDR3 is 14 amino acids. The CDR3 DNA reads TGCGCCAGCAGCCAGAATCCGGGGGACAATGAGCAGTTCTTC. It encodes CASSQNPGDNEQFF.

This clonotype has more than one count but fewer than ten. The chain uses TRBV5-6 and TRBJ1-2, with D possibly TRBD1 on 5 matching bases. Germline V lookup: CDR1 SGHDT, CDR2 YYEEEE. This CDR3 has 13 amino acids. Trimming left V 3 bases short and J 8 bases short, with 14 bases between. The CDR3 sequence: CASSSQGAWGYTF. The CDR3 DNA is TGTGCCAGCAGCTCCCAGGGAGCTTGGGGCTACACCTTC.

The table lists this clonotype with a few counts. V and J are TRBV13 and TRBJ2-3; perhaps TRBD1 as D (6 bases). Germline CDR1 PRHDT, CDR2 FYEKMQ (reference sequence). The CDR3 length is 14 residues. The ends were cut back, 5 bases at V and 1 base at J, with 10 bases in the middle. The CDR3 DNA reads as TGTGCCAGCAGCCGGGACACTGGCACAGATACGCAGTATTTT. Its protein product is CASSRDTGTDTQYF.

The chain employs TRBV20-1 and TRBJ2-1; 7 bases map to TRBD2. The CDR3 is 16 residues long. With 0 bases clipped from V and 3 bases from J, the junction kept 8 bases outside the gene matches. Germline loops: CDR1 DFQATT, CDR2 SNEGSKA (reference sequence). The CDR3 nucleotides are TGCAGTGCTAGAGATGGTAGCGGGTCCTTCTACAATGAGCAGTTCTTC. Translating gives CSARDGSGSFYNEQFF.

The chain joins TRBV6-1 to TRBJ1-1; possible D gene TRBD1, 6 bases. Germline V gene sequence: CDR1 MNHNS, CDR2 SASEGT. The CDR3 is 14 amino acids. V was shortened by 7 bases and J by 1 base, with 13 bases between the two germline ends. The CDR3 loop is CASNPTGTNTEAFF. CDR3 in DNA: TGTGCCAGCAACCCCACAGGGACGAACACTGAAGCTTTCTTT.

This chain joins TRBV7-2 and TRBJ2-2; tentatively, D is TRBD1 (6 bases). V lost 5 bases and J lost 2, with 18 bases in between. The CDR3 has 17 residues. Looked up from germline, CDR1 is SGHTA and CDR2 is FQGNSA. CDR3 protein: CASSRRGGQSNTGELFF. The CDR3 region has the DNA TGTGCCAGCAGCCGTAGGGGCGGACAGTCAAACACCGGGGAGCTGTTTTTT.

CDR3: CASTSSRRGETGELFF. CDR3 DNA sequence: TGTGCCAGCACCTCGAGTCGGCGGGGGGAGACTGGGGAGCTGTTTTTT. The chain uses TRBV12-3 or TRBV12-4 and TRBJ2-2; 8 bases align to TRBD2. J was trimmed by 8 bases and V by 7 bases; bases with no gene match: 15. This CDR3 is 16 amino acids long.

This clonotype came up many times. The chain recombines TRBV6-1 with TRBJ2-5, with D tentatively TRBD1 or TRBD2 (5 bases each). Trimming removed 5 bases at V and 5 bases at J, with 12 bases between. There are 13 residues in the CDR3. Per germline, CDR1 MNHNS and CDR2 SASEGT. In nucleotides, the CDR3 is TGTGCCAGCAGTCTGACAGAGGGCGAGACCCAGTACTTC. Protein product: CASSLTEGETQYF.

This clonotype showed up just a few times. The CDR3 nucleotides are TGCAGCGCCCTTAAGAGGTTGCAAGAGACCCAGTACTTC. Its protein product is CSALKRLQETQYF. The rearrangement uses TRBV29-1 and TRBJ2-5; D not resolved. Germline CDR1 is SQVTM and CDR2 is ANQGSEA. CDR3 length equals 13 residues. The V end lost 7 bases, the J end lost 2 bases, and 14 bases lay between the germline ends.

This clonotype showed up just a few times. The chain couples TRBV4-2 to TRBJ2-4; 8 bases fit TRBD2. The J segment lost 4 bases and the V segment lost 0 bases, leaving 8 bases of the junction unmatched. This CDR3 is built from 17 residues. Germline values: CDR1 LGHNA, CDR2 YNFKEQ. CDR3: CASSQEGRGGLKNIQYF. The CDR3 nucleotides are TGTGCCAGCAGCCAAGAGGGTCGGGGGGGGCTAAAAAACATTCAGTACTTC.